This T cell receptor beta chain is from a study of lymphopenia after photon versus proton radiotherapy (dated by TCRdb to about 2019). At the level of the whole study: The study compared the immunological effects of photon versus proton radiation therapy in patients with gastrointestinal tumors who developed high-grade lymphopenia. The cohort included around 22 patients with gastrointestinal tumors who developed lymphopenia after receiving either photon or proton therapy. The goal of the study was to describe how the two radiation modalities differ in their effects on the immune system.

Points the paper makes about the study in general: After the lymphocyte count nadir, oligoclonal expansion, especially of CD8+ Temra cells, was observed in photon-treated repertoires, and the drop in diversity was driven by this expansion. During treatment, patients who received proton therapy stayed relatively stable, whereas patients who received photon therapy lost naive T cells and TCR diversity and gained effector/memory populations. The authors looked at the survival association only in patients who died, and they framed better survival with proton therapy as a possibility rather than a demonstrated result. Among patients across the cohort who died, overall survival time showed an inverse correlation with a larger post-nadir drop in TCR diversity.

Library preparation employed the immunoSEQ multiplex PCR assay. T cell repertoires were profiled with deep sequencing of rearranged TCR beta loci together with multiparametric flow cytometry. TCRdb stores this immuneACCESS table with in-frame sequences only. Part of the clones is absent; in the studies checked, under half of the shortfall reflects unresolved V genes, and no reason is known for the rest. The sample profile shows tens of thousands of clones; 65% to 90% of them were found once. Of the sample, around 2.2% falls within the top ten clones. In the case of this clone: This receptor's antigen is unknown. The input lacks base qualities; no much larger clone sits a single base away.

The source material was peripheral blood, sampled from a patient treated with photon-based radiotherapy. This TCR was sampled from a man between 40 and 49 years old with gastric cancer.

Here the CDR3 is given as CAISDTENRVGGYTF. The nucleotides read TGTGCCATCAGTGACACTGAAAACAGAGTGGGTGGCTACACCTTC. The rearranged segments are TRBV10-3 and TRBJ1-2, with the identity of the D gene unclear. V is clipped by 3 bases and J by 7 bases, and the sequence between their germline boundaries is 18 bases long. The CDR3 covers 15 residues, taking in both the cysteine and the phenylalanine. CDR3 DNA only is kept here, 45 bases in frame from base 1. Sequences ENHRY (CDR1) and SYGVKD (CDR2) are obtained from the germline V gene.